One and the same sample provided the 32 T cell receptor beta chains below, sequenced in a study of T cells in Graves' hyperthyroidism and ophthalmopathy. Amplified TCR beta CDR3 regions came from RNA transcripts. First-round RT-PCR of the TCR CDR3 relied on the HTBI primer set. In TCRdb, the multiplex PCR reads were re-called with MiXCR into one record per CDR3 protein. The sample lists about 400,000 distinct CDR3 sequences; just under 15% were seen once. The sample was blood. These receptors came from a woman aged 25 to 45 with Graves' hyperthyroidism.

This clonotype has just a few counts. This chain uses TRBV16 with TRBJ2-7; tentatively, D is TRBD2 (6 bases). Germline V gene sequence: CDR1 KGHSY, CDR2 FQNENV. The CDR3 length is 17 residues. Between the trimmed V and J ends, which lost 0 bases and 1 base, there was a span of 16 bases. CDR3 in DNA: TGTGCCAGCAGCCAATCGGTGGCGGGGCGGAATTCCTACGAGCAGTACTTC. It encodes CASSQSVAGRNSYEQYF. Supplemented by reference TRBV16 and TRBJ2-7, the full variable domain reads GEEVAQTPKHLVRGEGQKAKLYCAPIKGHSYVFWYQQVLKNEFKFLISFQNENVFDETGMPKERFSAKCLPNSPCSLEIQATKLEDSAVYFCASSQSVAGRNSYEQYFGPGTRLTVT.

This clonotype was seen many times. The V call is TRBV28, the J call TRBJ2-7, with no clear D. CDR1 and CDR2 (germline): MDHEN, SYDVKM. CDR3 length: 13 amino acids. V was cut by 2 bases and J by 2 bases, with 7 bases left in between. CDR3 DNA sequence: TGTGCCAGCAGTTTAGCCAGCACCTACGAGCAGTACTTC. It yields the protein CASSLASTYEQYF. The full variable domain, completed using reference TRBV28 and TRBJ2-7, is DVKVTQSSRYLVKRTGEKVFLECVQDMDHENMFWYRQDPGLGLRLIYFSYDVKMKEKGDIPEGYSVSREKKERFSLILESASTNQTSMYLCASSLASTYEQYFGPGTRLTVT.

This clonotype was observed at least ten times. The gene calls are TRBV12-3 or TRBV12-4 and TRBJ2-7; 7 positions agree with TRBD1. Trimming at V came to 6 bases and at J to 6 bases, leaving 11 bases not matched to a gene. The CDR3 totals 14 residues. The CDR3 protein is CASSSGTAIGEQYF. In nucleotides, the CDR3 is TGTGCCAGCAGCTCCGGGACAGCCATTGGCGAGCAGTACTTC.

This clonotype was seen repeatedly, ten times or more. This chain joins TRBV12-3 or TRBV12-4 and TRBJ2-3; the match to TRBD2 covers 8 bases. The CDR3 is 16 amino acids. V trimming: 6 bases; J trimming: 2 bases; junction bases outside the gene matches: 10. The CDR3 protein is CASSTSGSRTTDTQYF. CDR3 DNA sequence: TGTGCCAGCAGCACAAGCGGGAGCAGGACCACAGATACGCAGTATTTT.

V and J are TRBV27 and TRBJ1-4, with 9 bases identical to TRBD1. The CDR3 runs 15 residues. The germline CDR1 and CDR2 sequences are MNHEY and SMNVEV (reference sequence). V lost 6 bases and J lost 5; bases outside the gene matches: 7. The chain's CDR3 is CASSPRGTGNEKLFF. The CDR3 region has the DNA TGTGCCAGCAGCCCTCGAGGGACAGGGAATGAAAAACTGTTTTTT.

V and J are TRBV9 and TRBJ1-5; D is ambiguous. CDR3 length: 13 amino acids. V lost 0 bases and J lost 6, with 7 bases in between. Germline CDR1 SGDLS, CDR2 YYNGEE. In DNA, the CDR3 is TGTGCCAGCAGCGTAGATGGCTCTCAGCCCCAGCATTTT. It translates to CASSVDGSQPQHF.

This clonotype occurred a few times. The genes are TRBV2 and TRBJ2-4; 10 bases line up with TRBD2. This CDR3 region has 15 residues. Germline assignment: CDR1 SNHLY and CDR2 FYNNEI. V shed 8 bases and J 12 bases; nucleotides not matched to a gene: 16. Here the CDR3 DNA reads TGTGCCAGCCTGGCTAGCGGGAGTCCCGCCACGTCTCAGTACTTC. It specifies CASLASGSPATSQYF.

This sequence joins TRBV30 and TRBJ2-1; 14 bases align to TRBD2. This CDR3 region has 16 residues. V dropped 3 bases and J dropped 9; count of bases not matched to a gene: 10. CDR1 and CDR2 from the germline V gene are GTSNPN and SVGIG (reference sequence). For the CDR3, the DNA is TGTGCCTGGAGGGGGGGGGGGACTAGCGGGAGCGGTGAGCAGTTCTTC. Its translation is CAWRGGGTSGSGEQFF.

The gene calls are TRBV5-1 and TRBJ1-6, with 7 bases matching TRBD1. The germline CDR1 and CDR2 sequences are SGHRS and YFSETQ. CDR3 length equals 15 residues. V lost 4 bases and J lost 3; bases outside the gene matches: 4. The CDR3 protein is CASSAGTVYNSPLHF. CDR3 in DNA: TGCGCCAGCAGCGCCGGGACAGTCTATAATTCACCCCTCCACTTT.

This clonotype appeared a few times. This chain uses TRBV5-1 with TRBJ2-7; D gene unclear. Per the germline V gene, CDR1 is SGHRS and CDR2 is YFSETQ. The CDR3 runs to 16 residues. V was clipped by 2 bases and J by 0 bases, with 15 bases between them. CDR3 DNA: TGCGCCAGCAGCTTTGACCTTTTCCAGAGCTCCTACGAGCAGTACTTC. It specifies CASSFDLFQSSYEQYF.

This clonotype was seen ten or more times. The chain employs TRBV2 and TRBJ2-6; the D is unclear. Germline values: CDR1 SNHLY, CDR2 FYNNEI. The germline V and J ends were trimmed by 7 bases and 0 bases, with 10 bases remaining between them. This CDR3 is built from 15 residues. CDR3 nucleotides: TGTGCCAGCAAGGGTACAGACTCTGGGGCCAACGTCCTGACTTTC. Protein: CASKGTDSGANVLTF.

The rearrangement links TRBV10-3 to TRBJ2-1; the match to TRBD2 covers 15 bases. The V segment lost 3 bases and the J segment 7 bases; nucleotides outside the gene matches: 7. Germline-derived CDR1 and CDR2 are ENHRY and SYGVKD. This CDR3 contains 17 residues. CDR3 sequence: CAISDPGLAGGVNEQFF. CDR3 DNA: TGTGCCATCAGTGACCCAGGACTAGCGGGAGGGGTAAATGAGCAGTTCTTC.

This chain connects TRBV20-1 to TRBJ2-2, with a weak D call TRBD2 (6 bases). The CDR3 has 17 amino acids. CDR1 and CDR2 from the germline V gene are DFQATT and SNEGSKA (reference sequence). The V end was cut by 1 base, the J end by 0 bases, with 15 bases between. CDR3 residues: CSARGGGITSNTGELFF. The CDR3 nucleotides read TGCAGTGCTAGAGGGGGCGGGATAACTTCGAACACCGGGGAGCTGTTTTTT.

This clonotype was seen repeatedly, ten times or more. J is TRBJ2-1 and V is TRBV20-1, with D perhaps matching TRBD1 (7 bases). The germline V and J ends were trimmed by 5 bases and 6 bases, with 14 bases remaining between them. The CDR3 is 13 residues long. CDR1 and CDR2 from the germline V gene are DFQATT and SNEGSKA (reference sequence). The CDR3 region has the DNA TGCAGTGCTCGGGGGACAGCTTTCAATGAGCAGTTCTTC. It is translated as CSARGTAFNEQFF.

Many counts were recorded for this clonotype. The chain couples TRBV20-1 to TRBJ1-6, with no clear D. From germline, CDR1 is DFQATT and CDR2 SNEGSKA (reference sequence). The CDR3 totals 14 residues. V lost 2 bases and J 14 bases, leaving 19 bases between the germline ends. In DNA, the CDR3 is TGCAGTGCTAGACCATCGGCTCTGCTTGCGTCCCTCCACTTT. Its protein is CSARPSALLASLHF.

This clonotype has at least ten counts. The chain recombines TRBV18 with TRBJ2-7; 9 bases fit TRBD2. CDR3 length: 15 residues. Germline lookup yields CDR1 KGHSH and CDR2 LQKENI. V lost 3 bases and J lost 2; bases outside the gene matches: 5. The CDR3 spells CASSPGLALAYEQYF. DNA for the CDR3: TGTGCCAGCTCACCCGGACTAGCGTTAGCCTACGAGCAGTACTTC.

This clonotype appeared a single time. The rearrangement uses TRBV19 and TRBJ2-3; D call uncertain. Germline V gene lookup returns CDR1 LNHDA and CDR2 SQIVND (reference sequence). V gave up 3 bases and J gave up 3 bases, with 10 bases separating them. The CDR3 is 14 amino acids. CDR3 DNA sequence: TGTGCCAGTAGTATCTTGGGGTCGACAGATACGCAGTATTTT. Amino acid sequence: CASSILGSTDTQYF.

This clonotype occurred many times. The chain has TRBV6-1 and TRBJ2-7, with 7 bases fitting TRBD2. Germline trimming cut 6 bases from V and 2 bases from J; bases unmatched to any gene: 13. The length of the CDR3 is 16 residues. Germline V gene lookup returns CDR1 MNHNS and CDR2 SASEGT. The CDR3 protein is CASSFPGEGRTYEQYF. The CDR3, as DNA: TGTGCCAGCAGCTTTCCTGGGGAGGGAAGAACCTACGAGCAGTACTTC.

This clonotype appeared a few times. This chain connects TRBV5-4 to TRBJ1-5, with D perhaps TRBD1 (6 bases). This CDR3 has 14 amino acids. Germline CDR1 SGHNT, CDR2 YYREEE (reference sequence). V lost 0 bases, J lost 5 bases, and 9 bases lay in between. As DNA, the CDR3 is TGTGCCAGCAGCTTGGACAGGGAGGATCAGCCCCAGCATTTT. It translates to CASSLDREDQPQHF.

This clonotype was observed at least ten times. CDR3 nucleotide sequence: TGCAGTGCTAATGGGCAAGGGGATCCGGAGACCCAGTACTTC. It codes for CSANGQGDPETQYF. This chain joins TRBV20-1 and TRBJ2-5; possibly TRBD1 for D (5 bases). Trimming cost V 4 bases and J 5 bases, with 17 bases left between them. The length of the CDR3 is 14 residues. Looked up from germline, CDR1 is DFQATT and CDR2 is SNEGSKA (reference sequence).

This clonotype turned up a few times. The rearrangement joins TRBV4-1 to TRBJ2-5; D is undetermined. V was trimmed by 2 bases and J by 2 bases, leaving 6 bases between them. CDR1 is MGHRA and CDR2 is YSYEKL in the germline V gene. The CDR3 runs 13 residues. CDR3: CASSQYRQETQYF. The CDR3 region has the DNA TGCGCCAGCAGCCAATACCGACAAGAGACCCAGTACTTC.

This clonotype was counted at least ten times. The chain carries TRBV7-2 and TRBJ2-1; TRBD2 might be the D (6 bases). V lost 5 bases and J 8 bases, leaving 13 bases between the germline ends. Germline-derived CDR1 and CDR2 are SGHTA and FQGNSA. This CDR3 contains 13 residues. The CDR3 DNA sequence: TGTGCCAGCAGCACGCGACTAGTACATGAGCAGTTCTTC. Translated, it gives CASSTRLVHEQFF.

This clonotype was found many times. The chain recombines TRBV12-3 or TRBV12-4 with TRBJ2-3; weak D call: TRBD1 (6 bases). This CDR3 comprises 14 residues. With 4 bases removed from V and 2 bases from J, the gap between germline ends came to 10 bases. This chain's CDR3 is CASSSQGVTDTQYF. The CDR3 DNA sequence: TGTGCCAGCAGTTCACAGGGTGTCACAGATACGCAGTATTTT.

On this clonotype itself: A single base separates this from a much larger clone, so it may be a read error. J is TRBJ2-7 and V is TRBV2, with D maybe TRBD1 (6 bases). The germline gives CDR1 SNHLY, CDR2 FYNNEI. This CDR3 spans 15 amino acids. Trimming removed 8 bases from V and 7 bases from J, with 24 bases in between. This chain's CDR3 is CASARDIGRSGEQYF. The CDR3 coding sequence is TGTGCCAGCGCTCGGGACATAGGCAGGTCGGGGGAGCAGTACTTC.

At least ten counts were recorded for this clonotype. V is TRBV20-1 and J is TRBJ1-6; D call uncertain. The length of the CDR3 is 16 residues. Trimming cost V 6 bases and J 5 bases, with 20 bases left between them. In germline, CDR1 is DFQATT, CDR2 SNEGSKA (reference sequence). CDR3 region: CSACCNQDGDNSPLHF. The CDR3 DNA reads as TGCAGTGCATGTTGTAACCAGGATGGCGATAATTCACCCCTCCACTTT.

This clonotype appeared a few times. This chain links TRBV9 with TRBJ2-2; D assignment may be TRBD1 or TRBD2 (8 bases each). The V end was cut by 6 bases, the J end by 3 bases, with 18 bases between. The CDR3 covers 16 residues. Germline V gene data show CDR1 as SGDLS and CDR2 as YYNGEE. The CDR3 DNA follows: TGTGCCAGCACCAGGGGGCTAGCGGGTTACACCGGGGAGCTGTTTTTT. Translating it yields CASTRGLAGYTGELFF.

This clonotype was detected ten times or more. J is TRBJ2-3 and V is TRBV28; 14 bases match TRBD2. Germline V gene sequence: CDR1 MDHEN, CDR2 SYDVKM. J lost 7 bases, V lost 0 bases, and 3 bases had no gene match. The CDR3 extends over 16 amino acids. The DNA for the CDR3 is TGTGCCAGCAGTTTATGGGGGACTAGCGGGAGTCATACGCAGTATTTT. Translation: CASSLWGTSGSHTQYF. Full variable domain (rest looked up from reference TRBV28 and TRBJ2-3): DVKVTQSSRYLVKRTGEKVFLECVQDMDHENMFWYRQDPGLGLRLIYFSYDVKMKEKGDIPEGYSVSREKKERFSLILESASTNQTSMYLCASSLWGTSGSHTQYFGPGTRLTVL.

This rearrangement joins TRBV4-1 to TRBJ2-5; 10 nucleotides line up with TRBD2. The CDR3 length is 15 residues. V dropped 1 base and J dropped 5; count of bases not matched to a gene: 4. The germline V gene has CDR1 MGHRA and CDR2 YSYEKL. CDR3: CASSQGTSGSETQYF. In nucleotides, the CDR3 is TGCGCCAGCAGCCAAGGGACTAGCGGTTCGGAGACCCAGTACTTC.

The chain recombines TRBV15 with TRBJ2-1; 12 bases are a match to TRBD2. V trimming: 1 base; J trimming: 10 bases; junction bases outside the gene matches: 8. The CDR3 runs 16 residues. Germline lookup yields CDR1 LNHNV and CDR2 YYDKDF (reference sequence). The CDR3 DNA sequence: TGTGCCACCAGCAGAGGAAGGACTAGCGGGAATGGAGAGCAGTTCTTC. Protein sequence: CATSRGRTSGNGEQFF.

This clonotype was seen repeatedly, ten times or more. V usage is TRBV7-9 and J usage is TRBJ2-2; 8 nucleotides agree with TRBD2. Germline CDR1 SEHNR, CDR2 FQNEAQ (reference sequence). The CDR3 sequence is 15 residues long. J lost 3 bases, V lost 3 bases, and 3 bases had no gene match. For the CDR3, the DNA is TGTGCCAGCAGCTTGGCGGGAGGATACACCGGGGAGCTGTTTTTT. Protein product: CASSLAGGYTGELFF.

This clonotype was seen repeatedly, ten times or more. For the CDR3, the DNA is TGTGCCAGCAGCTTTAGCTACAGGGGGCCTGAAAAACTGTTTTTT. Translation: CASSFSYRGPEKLFF. The chain is built from TRBV5-5 and TRBJ1-4; 9 positions match TRBD1. J lost 7 bases, V lost 2 bases, and 6 bases had no gene match. Looked up from germline, CDR1 is SGHKS and CDR2 is YYEKEE (reference sequence). This CDR3 region has 15 residues.

The chain employs TRBV19 and TRBJ2-1, with 11 bases that match TRBD2. V gave up 6 bases and J gave up 5 bases; unmatched junction bases: 6. Germline V CDR1 and CDR2: LNHDA, SQIVND (reference sequence). CDR3 length: 15 amino acids. The CDR3 here is CASSTLAGDNNEQFF. The CDR3 DNA reads as TGTGCCAGTAGCACACTAGCGGGAGACAACAATGAGCAGTTCTTC.